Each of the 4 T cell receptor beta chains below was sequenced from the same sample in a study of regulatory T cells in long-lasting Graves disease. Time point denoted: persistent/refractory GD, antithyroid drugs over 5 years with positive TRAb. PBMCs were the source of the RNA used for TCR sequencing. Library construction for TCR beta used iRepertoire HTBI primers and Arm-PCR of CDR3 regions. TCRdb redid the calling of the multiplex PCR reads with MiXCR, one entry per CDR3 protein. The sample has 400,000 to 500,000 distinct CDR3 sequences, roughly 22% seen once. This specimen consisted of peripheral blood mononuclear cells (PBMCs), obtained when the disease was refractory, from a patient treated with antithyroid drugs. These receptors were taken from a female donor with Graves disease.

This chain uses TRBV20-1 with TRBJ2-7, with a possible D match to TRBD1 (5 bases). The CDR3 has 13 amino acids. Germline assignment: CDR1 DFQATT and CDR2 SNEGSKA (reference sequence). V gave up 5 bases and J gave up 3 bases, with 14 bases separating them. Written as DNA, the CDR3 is TGCAGTGCTTATCGTGGGCAGGGCTACGAGCAGTACTTC. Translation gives CSAYRGQGYEQYF.

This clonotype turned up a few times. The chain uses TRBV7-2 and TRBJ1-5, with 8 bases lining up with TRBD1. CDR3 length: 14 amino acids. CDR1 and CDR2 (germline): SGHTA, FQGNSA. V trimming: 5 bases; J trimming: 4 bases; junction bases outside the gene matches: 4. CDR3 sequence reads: CASSRQGLNQPQHF. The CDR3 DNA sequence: TGTGCCAGCAGCCGACAGGGGTTGAATCAGCCCCAGCATTTT.

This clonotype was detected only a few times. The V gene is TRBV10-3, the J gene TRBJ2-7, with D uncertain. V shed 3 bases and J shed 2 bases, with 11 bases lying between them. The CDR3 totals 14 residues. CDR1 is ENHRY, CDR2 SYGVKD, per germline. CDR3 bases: TGTGCCATCAGTGACGCCCAAGGCCCCTACGAGCAGTACTTC. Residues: CAISDAQGPYEQYF.

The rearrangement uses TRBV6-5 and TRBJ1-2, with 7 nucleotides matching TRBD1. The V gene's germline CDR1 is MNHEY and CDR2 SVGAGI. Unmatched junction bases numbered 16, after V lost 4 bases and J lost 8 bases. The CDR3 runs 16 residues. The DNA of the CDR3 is TGTGCCAGCAGTTTCTCTGGGACAGCCGGGGGCCGGGGCTACACCTTC. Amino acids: CASSFSGTAGGRGYTF.